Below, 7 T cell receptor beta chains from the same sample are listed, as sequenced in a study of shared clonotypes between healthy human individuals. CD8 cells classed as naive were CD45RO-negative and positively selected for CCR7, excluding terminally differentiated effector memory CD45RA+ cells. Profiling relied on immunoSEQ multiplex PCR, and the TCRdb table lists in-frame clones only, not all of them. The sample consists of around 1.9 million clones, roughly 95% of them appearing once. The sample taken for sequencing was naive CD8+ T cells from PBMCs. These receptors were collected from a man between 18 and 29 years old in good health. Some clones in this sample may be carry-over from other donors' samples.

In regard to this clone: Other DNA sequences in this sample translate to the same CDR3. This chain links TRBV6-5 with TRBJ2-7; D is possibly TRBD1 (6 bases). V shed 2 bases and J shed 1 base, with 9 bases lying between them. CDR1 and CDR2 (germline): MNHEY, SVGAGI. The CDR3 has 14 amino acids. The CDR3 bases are TGTGCCAGCAGTTACGGGGGCGGATCCTACGAGCAGTACTTC. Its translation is CASSYGGGSYEQYF.

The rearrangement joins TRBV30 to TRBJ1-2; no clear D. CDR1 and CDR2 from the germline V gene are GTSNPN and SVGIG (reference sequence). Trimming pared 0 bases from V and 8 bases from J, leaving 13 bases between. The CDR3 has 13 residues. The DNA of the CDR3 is TGTGCCTGGAGTGTACATACAGAGGAAGGCTACACCTTC. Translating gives CAWSVHTEEGYTF.

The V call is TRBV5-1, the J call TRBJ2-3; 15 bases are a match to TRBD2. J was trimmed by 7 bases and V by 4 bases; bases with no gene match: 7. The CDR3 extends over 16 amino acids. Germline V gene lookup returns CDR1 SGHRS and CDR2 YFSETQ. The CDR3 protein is CASSPWTSGRAHTQYF. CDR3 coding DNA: TGCGCCAGCAGCCCTTGGACTAGCGGGAGGGCCCATACGCAGTATTTT.

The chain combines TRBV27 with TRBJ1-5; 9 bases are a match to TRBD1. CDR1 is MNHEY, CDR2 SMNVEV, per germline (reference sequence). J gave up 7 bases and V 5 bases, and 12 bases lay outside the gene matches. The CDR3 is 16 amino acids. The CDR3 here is CASSITGGRLGQPQHF. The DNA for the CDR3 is TGTGCCAGCAGTATTACAGGGGGCCGGTTAGGACAGCCCCAGCATTTT.

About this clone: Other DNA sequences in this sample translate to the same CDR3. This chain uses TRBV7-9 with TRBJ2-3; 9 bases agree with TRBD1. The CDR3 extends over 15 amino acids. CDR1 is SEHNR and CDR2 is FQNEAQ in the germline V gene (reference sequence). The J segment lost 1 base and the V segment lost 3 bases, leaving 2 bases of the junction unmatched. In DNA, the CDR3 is TGTGCCAGCAGCTTGGGACAGGGCGGCACAGATACGCAGTATTTT. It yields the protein CASSLGQGGTDTQYF.

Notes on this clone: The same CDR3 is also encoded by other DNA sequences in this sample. CDR3 sequence: CASSPGTAYSNQPQHF. CDR3 in DNA: TGTGCCAGCAGCCCAGGGACTGCTTATAGCAATCAGCCCCAGCATTTT. This sequence joins TRBV11-2 and TRBJ1-5; possible D gene TRBD1, 5 bases. This CDR3 is 16 amino acids long. Deletions cut 5 bases from V and 0 bases from J, with 14 bases between. Germline CDR1 and CDR2: SGHAT and FQNNGV.

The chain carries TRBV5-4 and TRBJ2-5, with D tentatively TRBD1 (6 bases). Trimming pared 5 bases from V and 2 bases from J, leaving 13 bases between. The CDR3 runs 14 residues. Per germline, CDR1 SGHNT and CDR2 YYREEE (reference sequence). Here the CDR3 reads CASSIATGQETQYF. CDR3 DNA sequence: TGTGCCAGCAGTATTGCGACAGGTCAAGAGACCCAGTACTTC.